The rows below give T cell receptor beta chains drawn from one sample of a study of vaccination and CD4 T cells after COVID-19. Antigens for these TCRs are unknown. TCRdb recomputed calls from the PCR reads with MiXCR, one row per CDR3 protein. The sample contains thousands of distinct CDR3 sequences, about 29% of which appear only once. The sequenced sample was CD4+ T cells from blood, cultured in vitro. Receptor source: a human donor in good health. Both conserved end residues are trimmed from each CDR3.

TRBV12-2 | ASRFNMRRRETQY
TRBV6-1 | ASSALATGISNQPQH
TRBV5-8 | ASSLGKRMDIQY
TRBV6-1 | ASITLAGQGSEAF
TRBV20-1 | SASLQGNGGTEAF
TRBV6-5 | ASSYSTVTPGYGYT
TRBV19 | ASSQDRGRTGELF
TRBV6-1 | ASRPPSSGYNSPLH
TRBV6-1 | ASGRDQPQH
TRBV20-1 | SARVDPRKYEQY
TRBV7-8 | ASSWTETQY
TRBV19 | ASSITQTYSPLH
TRBV29-1 | SALAGAYNEQF
TRBV20-1 | SVLGQGNQPQH
TRBV20-1 | SASTKPGATNYGYT
TRBV19 | ASSWTGGLYYEQY
TRBV10-2 | ASSPGQGDQPQH
TRBV19 | ASTQTGLHQPQH
TRBV11-1 | ASSLGGGGSPLH
TRBV12-3/TRBV12-4 | ASFPRTNTEAF
TRBV10-3 | AITGGLNQPQH
TRBV25-1 | ASSPRTVMNTEAF
TRBV7-8 | ASSLGSLGTSGSYEQF
TRBV10-3 | AISDFTAQETQY
TRBV10-3 | AISESSYEQY
TRBV29-1 | SARDQQGVRKAF
TRBV7-3 | ASSPTFAGGPLNEQF
TRBV27 | ASSSSSGANVLT
TRBV19 | ASSQVSWNTEAF
TRBV20-1 | SAWTSGGGMREQF
TRBV18 | ASSPYQETQY
TRBV7-8 | ASSLAEAFHEQY
TRBV20-1 | SAREGNGNTEAF
TRBV7-6 | ASSPGTSGNTIY
TRBV7-9 | ASSLIDRRRTEAF
TRBV20-1 | SARDHRHEQY
TRBV5-6 | ASSSPGQGDGYT
TRBV7-8 | ASSPLERGDGYT
TRBV11-2 | ASSTDRGYEQY